This T cell receptor beta chain is from a study of cytomegalovirus exposure and HLA in healthy donors. In the study overall: Drawn from HLA-typed donors, roughly 87 million unique TCRs were held in an early data release.

Overall study findings and caveats: Later on, a genetic analysis was performed. It linked a missense variant in DCLRE1C with V- and J-gene trimming of TCR beta. It emerged from a later analysis that several of the most significant clusters appeared to be linked to common viral pathogens.

About this clone itself: The antigen remains unidentified.

Primers for the PCR totalled 60 Vbeta and 13 Jbeta. Assay: immunoSEQ multiplex PCR; the TCRdb copy retains only in-frame clones and omits some. The data hold 150,000 to 190,000 clones, with around 75% observed a single time. CDR1 is SQVTM and CDR2 is ANQGSEA in the germline V gene. The V and J ends lost 6 bases and 6 bases respectively, with 22 bases between them. The CDR3 runs to 15 residues. The receptor's source is a man aged 18 to 30 in good health and CMV-seronegative. The specimen sequenced was PBMCs. The rearrangement links TRBV29-1 to TRBJ2-3; unclear D gene. CDR3 protein: CSVSLADNPTDTQYF. CDR3 bases: TGCAGCGTCTCCCTGGCGGATAACCCGACGGATACGCAGTATTTT.